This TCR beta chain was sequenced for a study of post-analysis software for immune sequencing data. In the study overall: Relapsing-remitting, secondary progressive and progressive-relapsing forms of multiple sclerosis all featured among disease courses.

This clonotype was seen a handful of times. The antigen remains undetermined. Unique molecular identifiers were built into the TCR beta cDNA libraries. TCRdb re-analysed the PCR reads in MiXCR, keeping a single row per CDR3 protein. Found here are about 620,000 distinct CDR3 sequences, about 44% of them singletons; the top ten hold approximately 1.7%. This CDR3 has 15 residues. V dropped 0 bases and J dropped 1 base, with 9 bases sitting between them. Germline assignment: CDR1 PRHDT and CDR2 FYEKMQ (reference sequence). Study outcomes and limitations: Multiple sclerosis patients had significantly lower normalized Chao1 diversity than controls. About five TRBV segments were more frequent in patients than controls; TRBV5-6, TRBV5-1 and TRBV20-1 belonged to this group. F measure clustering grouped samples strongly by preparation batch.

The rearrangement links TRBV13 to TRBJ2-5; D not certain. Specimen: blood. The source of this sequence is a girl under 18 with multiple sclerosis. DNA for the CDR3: TGTGCCAGCAGCTTAGGAATAGTCACCCAAGAGACCCAGTACTTC. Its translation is CASSLGIVTQETQYF.